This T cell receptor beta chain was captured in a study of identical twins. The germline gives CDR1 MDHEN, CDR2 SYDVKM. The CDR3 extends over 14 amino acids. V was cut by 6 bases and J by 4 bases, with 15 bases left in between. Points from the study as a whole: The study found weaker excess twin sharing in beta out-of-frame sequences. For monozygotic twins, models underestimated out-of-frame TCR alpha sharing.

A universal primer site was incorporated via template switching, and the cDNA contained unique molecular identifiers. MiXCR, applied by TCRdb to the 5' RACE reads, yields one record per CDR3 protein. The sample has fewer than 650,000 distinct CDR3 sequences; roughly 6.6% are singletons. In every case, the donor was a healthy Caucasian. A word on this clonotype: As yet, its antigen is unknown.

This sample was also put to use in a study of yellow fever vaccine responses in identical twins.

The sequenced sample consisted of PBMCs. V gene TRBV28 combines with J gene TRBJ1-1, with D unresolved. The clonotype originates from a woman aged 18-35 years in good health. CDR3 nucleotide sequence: TGTGCCAGCAGCCTCAGGTTCCTTGGCACTGAAGCTTTCTTT. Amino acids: CASSLRFLGTEAFF.